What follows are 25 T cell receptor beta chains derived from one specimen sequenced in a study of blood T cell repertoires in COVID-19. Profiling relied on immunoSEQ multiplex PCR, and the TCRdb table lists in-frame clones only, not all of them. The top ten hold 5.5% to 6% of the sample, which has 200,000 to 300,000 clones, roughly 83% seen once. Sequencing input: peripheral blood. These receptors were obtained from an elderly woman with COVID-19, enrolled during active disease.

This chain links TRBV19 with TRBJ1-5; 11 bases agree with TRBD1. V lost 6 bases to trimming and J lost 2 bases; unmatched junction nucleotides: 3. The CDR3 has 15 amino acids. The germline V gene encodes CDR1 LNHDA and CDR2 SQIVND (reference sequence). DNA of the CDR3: TGTGCCAGTAGATGGGGACAGGGGGGCAATCAGCCCCAGCATTTT. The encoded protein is CASRWGQGGNQPQHF.

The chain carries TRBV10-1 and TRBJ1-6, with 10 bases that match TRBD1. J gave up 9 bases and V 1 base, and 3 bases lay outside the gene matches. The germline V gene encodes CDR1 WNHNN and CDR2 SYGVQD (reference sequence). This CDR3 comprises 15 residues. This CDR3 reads CASSEWTGGRSPLHF. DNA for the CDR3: TGCGCCAGCAGTGAGTGGACAGGGGGACGTTCACCCCTCCACTTT.

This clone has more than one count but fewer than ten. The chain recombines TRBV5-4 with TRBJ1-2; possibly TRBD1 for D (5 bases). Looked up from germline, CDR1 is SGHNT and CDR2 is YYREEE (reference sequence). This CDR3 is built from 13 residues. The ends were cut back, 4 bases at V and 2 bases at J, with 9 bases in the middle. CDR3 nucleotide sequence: TGTGCCAGCAGCCAGGGCAGGAACTATGGCTACACCTTC. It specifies CASSQGRNYGYTF. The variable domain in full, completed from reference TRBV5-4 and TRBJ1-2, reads ETGVTQSPTHLIKTRGQQVTLRCSSQSGHNTVSWYQQALGQGPQFIFQYYREEENGRGNFPPRFSGLQFPNYSSELNVNALELDDSALYLCASSQGRNYGYTFGSGTRLTVV.

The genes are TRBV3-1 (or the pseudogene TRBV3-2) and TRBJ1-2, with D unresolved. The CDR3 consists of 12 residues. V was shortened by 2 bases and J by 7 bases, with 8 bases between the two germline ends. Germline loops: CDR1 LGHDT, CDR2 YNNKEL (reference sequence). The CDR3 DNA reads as TGTGCCAGCAGCCAAAGTTCCAGTGGCTACACCTTC. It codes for CASSQSSSGYTF.

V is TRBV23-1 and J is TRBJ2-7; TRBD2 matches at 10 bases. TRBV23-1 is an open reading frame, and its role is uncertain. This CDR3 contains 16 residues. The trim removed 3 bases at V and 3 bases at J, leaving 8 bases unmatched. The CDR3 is CASSQVLAGHFYEQYF. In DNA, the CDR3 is TGCGCCAGCAGTCAGGTACTAGCGGGGCACTTCTACGAGCAGTACTTC.

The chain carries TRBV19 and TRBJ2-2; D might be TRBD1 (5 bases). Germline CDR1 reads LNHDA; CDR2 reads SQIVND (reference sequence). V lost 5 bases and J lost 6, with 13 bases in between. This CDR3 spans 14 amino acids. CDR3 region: CASSEGVASGELFF. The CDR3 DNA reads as TGTGCCAGTAGTGAAGGGGTGGCTTCCGGGGAGCTGTTTTTT.

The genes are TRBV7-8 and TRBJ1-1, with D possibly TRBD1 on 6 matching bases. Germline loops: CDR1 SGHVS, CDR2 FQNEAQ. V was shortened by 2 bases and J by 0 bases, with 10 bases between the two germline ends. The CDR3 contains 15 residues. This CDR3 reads CASSLFGQMNTEAFF. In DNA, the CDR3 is TGTGCCAGCAGCTTATTCGGACAGATGAACACTGAAGCTTTCTTT.

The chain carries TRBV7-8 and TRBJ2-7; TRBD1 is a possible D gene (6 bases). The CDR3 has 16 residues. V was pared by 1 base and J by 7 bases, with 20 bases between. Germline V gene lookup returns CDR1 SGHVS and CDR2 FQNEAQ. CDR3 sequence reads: CASSLVDQGSRGEQYF. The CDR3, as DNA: TGTGCCAGCAGCTTAGTTGATCAGGGATCGAGGGGGGAGCAGTACTTC.

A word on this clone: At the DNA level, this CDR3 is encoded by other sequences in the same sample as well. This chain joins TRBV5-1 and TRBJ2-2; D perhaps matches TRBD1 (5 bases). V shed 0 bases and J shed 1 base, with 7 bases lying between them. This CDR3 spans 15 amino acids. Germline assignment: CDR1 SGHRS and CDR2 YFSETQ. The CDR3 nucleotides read TGCGCCAGCAGCTTGGAAACAGGGAACACCGGGGAGCTGTTTTTT. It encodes CASSLETGNTGELFF.

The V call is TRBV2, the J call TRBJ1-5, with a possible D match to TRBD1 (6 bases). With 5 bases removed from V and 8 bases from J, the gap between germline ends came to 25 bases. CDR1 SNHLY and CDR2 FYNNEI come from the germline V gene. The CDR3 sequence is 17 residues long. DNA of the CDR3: TGTGCCAGCAGTCCCCCCAGGGGCGGCTTAAATATCGAGCCCCAGCATTTT. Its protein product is CASSPPRGGLNIEPQHF.

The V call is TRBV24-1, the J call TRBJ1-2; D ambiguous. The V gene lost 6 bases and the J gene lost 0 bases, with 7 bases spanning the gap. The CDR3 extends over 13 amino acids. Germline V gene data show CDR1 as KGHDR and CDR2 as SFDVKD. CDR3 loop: CATSSVSNYGYTF. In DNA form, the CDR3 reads TGTGCCACCAGTTCGGTTTCTAACTATGGCTACACCTTC.

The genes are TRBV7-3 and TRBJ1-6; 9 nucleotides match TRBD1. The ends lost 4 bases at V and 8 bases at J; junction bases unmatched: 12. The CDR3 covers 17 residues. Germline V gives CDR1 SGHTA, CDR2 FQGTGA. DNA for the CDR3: TGTGCCAGCAGCTCCGCCGGGACAGGGACCCTTCATTCACCCCTCCACTTT. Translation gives CASSSAGTGTLHSPLHF.

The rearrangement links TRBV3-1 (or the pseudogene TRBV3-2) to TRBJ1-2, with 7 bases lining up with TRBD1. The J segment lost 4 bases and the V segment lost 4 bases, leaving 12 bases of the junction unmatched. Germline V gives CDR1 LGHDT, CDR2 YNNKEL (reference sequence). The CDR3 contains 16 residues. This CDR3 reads CASSPAGPQGGYGYTF. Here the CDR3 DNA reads TGTGCCAGCAGCCCCGCCGGGCCTCAGGGGGGCTATGGCTACACCTTC.

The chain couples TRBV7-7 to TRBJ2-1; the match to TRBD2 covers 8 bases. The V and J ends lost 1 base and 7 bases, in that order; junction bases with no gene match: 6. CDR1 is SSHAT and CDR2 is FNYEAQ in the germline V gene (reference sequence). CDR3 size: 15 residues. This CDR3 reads CASSLGLAGQNEQFF. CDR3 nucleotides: TGTGCCAGCAGCTTAGGGTTAGCGGGGCAAAATGAGCAGTTCTTC. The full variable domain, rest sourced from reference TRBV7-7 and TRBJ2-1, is GAGVSQSPRYKVTKRGQDVTLRCDPISSHATLYWYQQALGQGPEFLTYFNYEAQPDKSGLPSDRFSAERPEGSISTLTIQRTEQRDSAMYRCASSLGLAGQNEQFFGPGTRLTVL.

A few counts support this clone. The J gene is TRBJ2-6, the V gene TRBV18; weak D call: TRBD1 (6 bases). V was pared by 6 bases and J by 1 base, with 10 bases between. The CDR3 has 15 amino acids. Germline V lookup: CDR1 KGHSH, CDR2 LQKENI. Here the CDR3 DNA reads TGTGCCAGCTCCGATACAGGGTCTGGGGCCAACGTCCTGACTTTC. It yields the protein CASSDTGSGANVLTF.

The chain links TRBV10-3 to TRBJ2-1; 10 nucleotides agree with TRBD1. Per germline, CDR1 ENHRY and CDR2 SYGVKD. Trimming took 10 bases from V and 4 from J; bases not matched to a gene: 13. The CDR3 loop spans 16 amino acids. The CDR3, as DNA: TGTGCCACCTCGGGACAGGGGTTTTCAAATTACAATGAGCAGTTCTTC. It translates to CATSGQGFSNYNEQFF.

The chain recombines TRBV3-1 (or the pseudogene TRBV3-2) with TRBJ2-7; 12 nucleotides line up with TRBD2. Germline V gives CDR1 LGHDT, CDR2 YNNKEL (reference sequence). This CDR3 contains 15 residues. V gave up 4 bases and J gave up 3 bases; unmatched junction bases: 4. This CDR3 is CASSPLAGGNYEQYF. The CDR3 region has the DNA TGTGCCAGCAGCCCTCTAGCGGGGGGGAACTACGAGCAGTACTTC.

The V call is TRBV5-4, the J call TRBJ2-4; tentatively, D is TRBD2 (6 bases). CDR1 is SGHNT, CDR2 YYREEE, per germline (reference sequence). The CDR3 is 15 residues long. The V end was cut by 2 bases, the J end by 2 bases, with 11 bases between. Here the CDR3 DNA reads TGTGCCAGCAGCTTTCAAGGAGGGTCCAAAAACATTCAGTACTTC. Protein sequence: CASSFQGGSKNIQYF.

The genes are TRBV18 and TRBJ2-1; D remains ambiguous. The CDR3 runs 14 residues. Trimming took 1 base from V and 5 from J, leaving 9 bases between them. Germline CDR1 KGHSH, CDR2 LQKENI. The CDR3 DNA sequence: TGTGCCAGCTCACCACGGAGCGCCGACAATGAGCAGTTCTTC. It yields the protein CASSPRSADNEQFF.

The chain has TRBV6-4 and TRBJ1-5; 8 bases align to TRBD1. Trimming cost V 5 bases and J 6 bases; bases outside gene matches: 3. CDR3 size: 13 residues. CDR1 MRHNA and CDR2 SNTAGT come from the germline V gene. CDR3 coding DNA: TGTGCCAGCAGTATACAGGGGGGTCAGCCCCAGCATTTT. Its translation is CASSIQGGQPQHF.

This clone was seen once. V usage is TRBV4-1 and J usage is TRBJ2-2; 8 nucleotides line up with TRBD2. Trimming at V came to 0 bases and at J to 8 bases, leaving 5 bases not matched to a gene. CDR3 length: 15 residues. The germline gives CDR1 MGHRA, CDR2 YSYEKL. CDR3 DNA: TGCGCCAGCAGCCAAGACGGGACTAGGGGAGGGGAGCTGTTTTTT. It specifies CASSQDGTRGGELFF.

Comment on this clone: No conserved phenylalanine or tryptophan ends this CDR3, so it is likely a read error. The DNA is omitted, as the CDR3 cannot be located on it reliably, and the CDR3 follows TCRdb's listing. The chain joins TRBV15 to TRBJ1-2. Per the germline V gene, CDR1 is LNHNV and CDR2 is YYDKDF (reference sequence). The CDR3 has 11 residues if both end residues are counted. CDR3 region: CATSRDNLVKM.

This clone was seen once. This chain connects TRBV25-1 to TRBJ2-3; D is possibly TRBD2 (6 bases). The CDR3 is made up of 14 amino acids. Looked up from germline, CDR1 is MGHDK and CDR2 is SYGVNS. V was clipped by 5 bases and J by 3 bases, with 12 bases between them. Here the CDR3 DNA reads TGTGCCAGCAGTCGACGGGGGACGACAGATACGCAGTATTTT. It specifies CASSRRGTTDTQYF.

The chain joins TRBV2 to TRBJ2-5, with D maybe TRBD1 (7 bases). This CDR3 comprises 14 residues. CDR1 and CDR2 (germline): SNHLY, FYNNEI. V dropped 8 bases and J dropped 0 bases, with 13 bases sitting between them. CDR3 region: CASGAGGYQETQYF. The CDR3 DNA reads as TGTGCCAGCGGGGCAGGGGGGTACCAAGAGACCCAGTACTTC.

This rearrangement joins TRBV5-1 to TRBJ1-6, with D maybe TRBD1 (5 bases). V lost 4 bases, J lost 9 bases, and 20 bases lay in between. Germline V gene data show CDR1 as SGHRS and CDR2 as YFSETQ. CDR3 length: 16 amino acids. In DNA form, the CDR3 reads TGCGCCAGCAGCCGACAAGGAGGGGTAGAGGGTTCACCCCTCCACTTT. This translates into CASSRQGGVEGSPLHF.